A selection of T cell receptor beta chains follows, all from one sample in a study of blood T cells in healthy people across ages. MiXCR, run by TCRdb on the 5' RACE reads, gives a single entry per CDR3 protein. This table has approximately 820,000 distinct CDR3 sequences, around 43% appearing once. Material for sequencing was blood. The receptor set was obtained from a man aged 55 to 70 in good health. Both conserved end residues are part of each CDR3. A D gene is named only where the DNA matches it firmly. The size of a clone is reported for some rows only, either as once, few or many, or as a class for expanded clones.

v_call: TRBV24-1
d_call: TRBD2
j_call: TRBJ2-5
clone_size: .
cdr3_aa: CATSDGTSGGSQETQYF
cdr3_nt: TGTGCCACCAGTGATGGGACTAGCGGGGGATCGCAAGAGACCCAGTACTTC

v_call: TRBV20-1
d_call: .
j_call: TRBJ2-5
clone_size: few
cdr3_aa: CSARDQFPSSRTQYF
cdr3_nt: TGCAGTGCTAGAGATCAGTTCCCCAGTTCGAGGACCCAGTACTTC

v_call: TRBV5-1
d_call: TRBD2
j_call: TRBJ2-1
clone_size: once
cdr3_aa: CASSLTGGYNKQFF
cdr3_nt: TGCGCCAGCAGCTTGACGGGGGGATACAATAAGCAGTTCTTC

v_call: TRBV7-2
d_call: TRBD1
j_call: TRBJ1-4
clone_size: .
cdr3_aa: CASSSTGGGLFF
cdr3_nt: TGTGCCAGCAGCTCAACAGGGGGTGGGCTGTTTTTT

v_call: TRBV5-1
d_call: TRBD2
j_call: TRBJ2-2
clone_size: .
cdr3_aa: CASRAGTTNTGELFF
cdr3_nt: TGCGCCAGCAGAGCCGGGACTACGAACACCGGGGAGCTGTTTTTT

v_call: TRBV6-5
d_call: .
j_call: TRBJ1-2
clone_size: .
cdr3_aa: CASSWVQGGGYTF
cdr3_nt: TGTGCCAGCAGTTGGGTTCAGGGAGGGGGCTACACCTTC

v_call: TRBV6-6
d_call: TRBD2
j_call: TRBJ2-5
clone_size: once
cdr3_aa: CASSYAGLAGLQETQYF
cdr3_nt: TGTGCCAGCAGTTACGCGGGACTAGCGGGGTTGCAAGAGACCCAGTACTTC

v_call: TRBV7-6
d_call: TRBD2
j_call: TRBJ2-7
clone_size: few
cdr3_aa: CASSLGGLASVYEQYF
cdr3_nt: TGTGCCAGCAGCTTAGGGGGACTAGCCAGCGTCTACGAGCAGTACTTC

v_call: TRBV5-6
d_call: TRBD1
j_call: TRBJ2-1
clone_size: few
cdr3_aa: CASSTLGQGRNNEQFF
cdr3_nt: TGTGCCAGCAGCACCCTTGGACAGGGAAGGAACAATGAGCAGTTCTTC

v_call: TRBV7-2
d_call: TRBD2
j_call: TRBJ2-7
clone_size: few
cdr3_aa: CASSLKAGGPHEQYF
cdr3_nt: TGTGCCAGCAGCCTAAAAGCGGGGGGGCCCCACGAGCAGTACTTC

v_call: TRBV2
d_call: .
j_call: TRBJ2-1
clone_size: many
cdr3_aa: CASSELALRLGEQFF
cdr3_nt: TGTGCCAGCAGTGAACTTGCGCTCCGGTTGGGTGAGCAGTTCTTC

v_call: TRBV28
d_call: TRBD2
j_call: TRBJ2-1
clone_size: .
cdr3_aa: CASSHQLAGGQNEQFF
cdr3_nt: TGTGCCAGCAGCCATCAACTAGCGGGGGGGCAGAATGAGCAGTTCTTC

v_call: TRBV30
d_call: TRBD1
j_call: TRBJ2-7
clone_size: .
cdr3_aa: CAWSGRDRWDEQYF
cdr3_nt: TGTGCCTGGAGTGGCCGGGACAGGTGGGACGAGCAGTACTTC

v_call: TRBV29-1
d_call: TRBD2
j_call: TRBJ2-5
clone_size: few
cdr3_aa: CSVPRGGQGETQYF
cdr3_nt: TGCAGCGTTCCCCGCGGGGGGCAGGGAGAGACCCAGTACTTC

v_call: TRBV27
d_call: .
j_call: TRBJ1-1
clone_size: .
cdr3_aa: CASSFETGNTEAFF
cdr3_nt: TGTGCCAGCAGTTTCGAGACAGGGAACACTGAAGCTTTCTTT

v_call: TRBV28
d_call: .
j_call: TRBJ2-7
clone_size: few
cdr3_aa: CASSLLETYEQYF
cdr3_nt: TGTGCCAGCAGTTTACTGGAGACCTACGAGCAGTACTTC

v_call: TRBV4-1
d_call: .
j_call: TRBJ2-1
clone_size: .
cdr3_aa: CASSQEGGAVRDEQFF
cdr3_nt: TGCGCCAGCAGCCAAGAAGGAGGGGCCGTTCGTGATGAGCAGTTCTTC

v_call: TRBV20-1
d_call: TRBD2
j_call: TRBJ2-1
clone_size: .
cdr3_aa: CSAPEGLAGGGEQFF
cdr3_nt: TGCAGTGCTCCCGAGGGACTAGCGGGGGGCGGTGAGCAGTTCTTC

v_call: TRBV24-1
d_call: .
j_call: TRBJ2-5
clone_size: .
cdr3_aa: CATSDAAGVWETQYF
cdr3_nt: TGTGCCACCAGTGATGCAGCCGGGGTCTGGGAGACCCAGTACTTC

v_call: TRBV10-3
d_call: .
j_call: TRBJ2-1
clone_size: few
cdr3_aa: CAISVSGMDINEQFF
cdr3_nt: TGTGCCATCAGTGTATCCGGAATGGATATCAATGAGCAGTTCTTC

v_call: TRBV7-6
d_call: TRBD1
j_call: TRBJ2-3
clone_size: .
cdr3_aa: CASSLGDRVWDTQYF
cdr3_nt: TGTGCCAGCAGCTTAGGGGACAGGGTATGGGATACGCAGTATTTT

v_call: TRBV7-9
d_call: .
j_call: TRBJ1-2
clone_size: .
cdr3_aa: CASSVPTDGYTF
cdr3_nt: TGTGCCAGCAGCGTACCCACTGATGGCTACACCTTC

v_call: TRBV6-6
d_call: .
j_call: TRBJ2-5
clone_size: .
cdr3_aa: CASSYKTQYF
cdr3_nt: TGTGCCAGCAGTTACAAGACCCAGTACTTC

v_call: TRBV12-3/TRBV12-4
d_call: TRBD1
j_call: TRBJ2-7
clone_size: few
cdr3_aa: CASSFQGVSYEQYF
cdr3_nt: TGTGCCAGCAGTTTCCAGGGGGTCTCCTACGAGCAGTACTTC

v_call: TRBV20-1
d_call: .
j_call: TRBJ1-5
clone_size: .
cdr3_aa: CSARPKEGWQPQHF
cdr3_nt: TGCAGTGCTAGACCAAAAGAGGGTTGGCAGCCCCAGCATTTT

v_call: TRBV13
d_call: TRBD1
j_call: TRBJ2-7
clone_size: .
cdr3_aa: CASSLRDRGPYEQYF
cdr3_nt: TGTGCCAGCAGCCTCCGGGACAGGGGGCCGTACGAGCAGTACTTC

v_call: TRBV5-1
d_call: .
j_call: TRBJ1-1
clone_size: .
cdr3_aa: CASSYGDQQAFF
cdr3_nt: TGCGCCAGCAGTTACGGAGACCAGCAAGCTTTCTTT

v_call: TRBV6-6
d_call: .
j_call: TRBJ1-5
clone_size: .
cdr3_aa: CASSYGFIGERNQPQHF
cdr3_nt: TGTGCCAGCAGTTACGGCTTTATCGGGGAGCGCAATCAGCCCCAGCATTTT

v_call: TRBV25-1
d_call: .
j_call: TRBJ1-6
clone_size: few
cdr3_aa: CASSESQGRNSPLHF
cdr3_nt: TGTGCCAGCAGTGAATCCCAGGGGAGAAATTCACCCCTCCACTTT

v_call: TRBV3-1
d_call: TRBD1
j_call: TRBJ2-7
clone_size: .
cdr3_aa: CASSPSAGGLYEQYF
cdr3_nt: TGTGCCAGCAGCCCGTCGGCAGGGGGCTTGTACGAGCAGTACTTC

v_call: TRBV12-3/TRBV12-4
d_call: .
j_call: TRBJ2-2
clone_size: .
cdr3_aa: CASSSDPENTGELFF
cdr3_nt: TGCGCCAGCAGTTCCGACCCAGAGAACACCGGGGAGCTGTTTTTT

v_call: TRBV20-1
d_call: TRBD1
j_call: TRBJ2-2
clone_size: .
cdr3_aa: CSARGGDRDHGGELFF
cdr3_nt: TGCAGTGCTAGAGGTGGCGACAGGGATCATGGCGGGGAGCTGTTTTTT

v_call: TRBV5-5
d_call: TRBD1
j_call: TRBJ2-1
clone_size: .
cdr3_aa: CASSLLQGAYGEQFF
cdr3_nt: TGTGCCAGCAGCTTGTTACAGGGGGCTTACGGTGAGCAGTTCTTC

v_call: TRBV4-3
d_call: .
j_call: TRBJ2-3
clone_size: many
cdr3_aa: CASSQDPGLVDTQYF
cdr3_nt: TGCGCCAGCAGCCAAGATCCAGGGTTGGTAGATACGCAGTATTTT

v_call: TRBV2
d_call: .
j_call: TRBJ2-6
clone_size: .
cdr3_aa: CASSTQFGANVLTF
cdr3_nt: TGTGCCAGCAGTACCCAGTTCGGGGCCAACGTCCTGACTTTC

v_call: TRBV6-2/TRBV6-3
d_call: TRBD1
j_call: TRBJ2-6
clone_size: .
cdr3_aa: CASTTGGSGTNVLTF
cdr3_nt: TGTGCCAGCACCACAGGGGGTTCTGGGACCAACGTCCTGACTTTC

v_call: TRBV5-4
d_call: TRBD1
j_call: TRBJ2-1
clone_size: .
cdr3_aa: CASNKGQGNNEQFF
cdr3_nt: TGTGCCAGCAACAAGGGACAGGGGAACAATGAGCAGTTCTTC

v_call: TRBV18
d_call: .
j_call: TRBJ2-1
clone_size: .
cdr3_aa: CASAPGGLHEQFF
cdr3_nt: TGTGCCAGCGCACCAGGGGGGTTGCACGAGCAGTTCTTC

v_call: TRBV6-1
d_call: .
j_call: TRBJ2-7
clone_size: .
cdr3_aa: CASRGTDREAGYNEQYF
cdr3_nt: TGTGCCAGCAGGGGCACCGACAGGGAGGCGGGTTACAATGAGCAGTACTTC

v_call: TRBV7-8
d_call: TRBD1
j_call: TRBJ2-7
clone_size: many
cdr3_aa: CASSPGGRQRHYEQYF
cdr3_nt: TGTGCCAGCAGCCCAGGGGGAAGGCAAAGGCATTACGAGCAGTACTTC

v_call: TRBV14
d_call: .
j_call: TRBJ2-5
clone_size: few
cdr3_aa: CASSLRGTYQETQYF
cdr3_nt: TGTGCCAGCAGCCTTAGGGGGACGTACCAAGAGACCCAGTACTTC

v_call: TRBV2
d_call: .
j_call: TRBJ2-4
clone_size: .
cdr3_aa: CASTFAGANIQYF
cdr3_nt: TGTGCCAGCACGTTCGCAGGGGCAAACATTCAGTACTTC

v_call: TRBV11-2
d_call: .
j_call: TRBJ1-1
clone_size: .
cdr3_aa: CASSITSSNTEAFF
cdr3_nt: TGTGCCAGCAGCATAACCAGCTCGAACACTGAAGCTTTCTTT

v_call: TRBV20-1
d_call: TRBD2
j_call: TRBJ2-5
clone_size: .
cdr3_aa: CSAKDLRAGTQETQYF
cdr3_nt: TGCAGTGCTAAGGACTTGCGAGCGGGGACCCAAGAGACCCAGTACTTC

v_call: TRBV7-2
d_call: .
j_call: TRBJ1-5
clone_size: few
cdr3_aa: CASSLGPYSNQPQHF
cdr3_nt: TGTGCCAGCAGCTTAGGTCCTTATAGCAATCAGCCCCAGCATTTT

v_call: TRBV24-1
d_call: .
j_call: TRBJ1-5
clone_size: few
cdr3_aa: CATQGDGNQPQHF
cdr3_nt: TGTGCCACACAGGGAGATGGGAATCAGCCCCAGCATTTT

v_call: TRBV5-5
d_call: TRBD2
j_call: TRBJ2-7
clone_size: few
cdr3_aa: CASSLRAGAVPGNYEQYF
cdr3_nt: TGTGCCAGCAGCCTGCGAGCGGGGGCGGTTCCTGGAAACTACGAGCAGTACTTC

v_call: TRBV9
d_call: .
j_call: TRBJ1-1
clone_size: .
cdr3_aa: CASSVGVGGTEAFF
cdr3_nt: TGTGCCAGCAGCGTAGGTGTGGGTGGCACTGAAGCTTTCTTT

v_call: TRBV7-2
d_call: .
j_call: TRBJ1-5
clone_size: .
cdr3_aa: CASSTDTDQPQHF
cdr3_nt: TGTGCCAGCAGCACAGATACTGATCAGCCCCAGCATTTT